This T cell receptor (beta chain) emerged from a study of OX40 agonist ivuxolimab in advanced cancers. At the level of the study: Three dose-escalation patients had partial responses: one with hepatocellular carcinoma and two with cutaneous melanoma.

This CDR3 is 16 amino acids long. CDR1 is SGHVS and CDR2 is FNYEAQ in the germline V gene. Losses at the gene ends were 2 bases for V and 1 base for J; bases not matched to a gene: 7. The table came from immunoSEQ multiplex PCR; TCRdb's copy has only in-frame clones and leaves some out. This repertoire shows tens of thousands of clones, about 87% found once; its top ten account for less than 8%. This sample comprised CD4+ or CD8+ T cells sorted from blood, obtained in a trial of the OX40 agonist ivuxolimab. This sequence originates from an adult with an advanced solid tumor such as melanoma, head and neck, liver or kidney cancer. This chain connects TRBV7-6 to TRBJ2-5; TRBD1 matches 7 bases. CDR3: CASSLRRGHGQETQYF. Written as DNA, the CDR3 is TGTGCCAGCAGCTTACGTAGGGGGCATGGCCAAGAGACCCAGTACTTC. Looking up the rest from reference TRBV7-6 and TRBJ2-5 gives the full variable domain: GAGVSQSPRYKVTKRGQDVALRCDPISGHVSLYWYRQALGQGPEFLTYFNYEAQQDKSGLPNDRFSAERPEGSISTLTIQRTEQRDSAMYRCASSLRRGHGQETQYFGPGTRLLVL.